This T cell receptor (beta chain) was captured in a study of blood T cell repertoires in COVID-19. The wider study: From T cells, B-cell-depleted T cells, or PBMCs came the material, which was cDNA or gDNA.

Unmatched junction bases numbered 11, after V lost 0 bases and J lost 10 bases. The CDR3 runs to 17 residues. The V gene's germline CDR1 is LGHNA and CDR2 YNFKEQ. The data were produced by immunoSEQ multiplex PCR, yet TCRdb's version contains in-frame clones alone and is incomplete. The data contain about 160,000 clones, roughly 90% of them singletons. The sample was PBMCs or T cells enriched from blood (not recorded which). The V and J genes are TRBV4-2 and TRBJ1-6; 8 bases agree with TRBD1. The sequence was collected from a woman aged 50 to 60 who had recovered from COVID-19. The CDR3 DNA is TGTGCCAGCAGCCAAGATAAGGGCCGGGACAGGTACTCACCCCTCCACTTT. Translating it yields CASSQDKGRDRYSPLHF.